The 27 T cell receptor beta chains reported below all come from one sample, sequenced in a study of response to subunit inactivated influenza vaccine. TCRdb re-called the RT-PCR reads through MiXCR, storing one row per CDR3 protein. Of roughly 670,000 distinct CDR3 sequences in the sample, 14% were seen once. This specimen was PBMCs from blood, taken 14 to 15 days before vaccination. Receptors originate from a man in his fifties who received an inactivated influenza vaccine.

The chain is built from TRBV27 and TRBJ2-3; possibly TRBD2 for D (5 bases). V lost 5 bases and J lost 4, with 16 bases in between. CDR1 is MNHEY, CDR2 SMNVEV, per germline (reference sequence). The CDR3 runs to 15 residues. The CDR3 sequence: CASSPTGISADTQYF. CDR3 nucleotide sequence: TGTGCCAGCAGTCCGACGGGGATAAGCGCAGATACGCAGTATTTT.

The chain links TRBV7-9 to TRBJ2-1; 8 bases match TRBD2. In germline, CDR1 is SEHNR, CDR2 FQNEAQ (reference sequence). The CDR3 length is 15 residues. Trimming at V came to 3 bases and at J to 4 bases, leaving 5 bases not matched to a gene. The CDR3 DNA is TGTGCCAGCAGCTTTCGGGAGGGCCCGTACAATGAGCAGTTCTTC. Protein sequence: CASSFREGPYNEQFF.

The table lists this clonotype with a few counts. The chain employs TRBV28 and TRBJ2-7, with unresolved D. With 3 bases removed from V and 6 bases from J, the gap between germline ends came to 9 bases. Germline CDR1 is MDHEN and CDR2 is SYDVKM. The CDR3 extends over 12 amino acids. CDR3 nucleotides: TGTGCCAGCAGTTTGACAATGGGCGAGCAGTACTTC. The encoded protein is CASSLTMGEQYF. Looking up the rest from reference TRBV28 and TRBJ2-7 gives the full variable domain: DVKVTQSSRYLVKRTGEKVFLECVQDMDHENMFWYRQDPGLGLRLIYFSYDVKMKEKGDIPEGYSVSREKKERFSLILESASTNQTSMYLCASSLTMGEQYFGPGTRLTVT.

The chain is built from TRBV7-2 and TRBJ2-5, with D perhaps TRBD1 (6 bases). The CDR3 totals 15 residues. The V gene's germline CDR1 is SGHTA and CDR2 FQGNSA. Between the trimmed V and J ends, which lost 5 bases and 1 base, there was a span of 14 bases. CDR3 nucleotide sequence: TGTGCCAGCAGCGACCGGACAGTCCTCCAAGAGACCCAGTACTTC. It encodes CASSDRTVLQETQYF.

This clonotype was found a few times. The rearrangement uses TRBV20-1 and TRBJ2-7; 10 bases are shared with TRBD1. CDR3 length: 14 amino acids. The ends lost 4 bases at V and 4 bases at J; junction bases unmatched: 7. Per germline, CDR1 DFQATT and CDR2 SNEGSKA (reference sequence). CDR3 in amino acids: CSATHRDRGYEQYF. DNA for the CDR3: TGCAGTGCTACCCACCGGGACAGGGGTTACGAGCAGTACTTC.

V usage is TRBV7-9 and J usage is TRBJ1-1; 8 bases align to TRBD1. The CDR3 has 13 residues. Germline CDR1 SEHNR, CDR2 FQNEAQ (reference sequence). After removal of 6 bases from V and 4 bases from J, the junction contained 4 bases not matched to a gene. CDR3 region: CASRATGGTEAFF. The CDR3 DNA follows: TGTGCCAGCAGAGCAACAGGGGGCACTGAAGCTTTCTTT.

CDR3 nucleotides: TGCGCCAGCAGCTTGGGTCATTCCGGAAACACCATATATTTT. It specifies CASSLGHSGNTIYF. The V gene is TRBV5-1, the J gene TRBJ1-3; D ambiguous. The CDR3 is made up of 14 amino acids. Trimming pared 0 bases from V and 4 bases from J, leaving 8 bases between. The germline gives CDR1 SGHRS, CDR2 YFSETQ. Based on the CDR3 plus reference TRBV5-1 and TRBJ1-3, the full variable domain is KAGVTQTPRYLIKTRGQQVTLSCSPISGHRSVSWYQQTPGQGLQFLFEYFSETQRNKGNFPGRFSGRQFSNSRSEMNVSTLELGDSALYLCASSLGHSGNTIYFGEGSWLTVV.

V usage is TRBV9 and J usage is TRBJ2-7; 14 bases agree with TRBD2. The CDR3 runs 15 residues. Germline V gene sequence: CDR1 SGDLS, CDR2 YYNGEE. V gave up 4 bases and J gave up 6 bases; unmatched junction bases: 6. The CDR3 DNA sequence: TGTGCCAGCAGCACGACTAGCGGGGGGGCGGTCGAGCAGTACTTC. Its translation is CASSTTSGGAVEQYF.

CDR3 in amino acids: CASSPSSAQYF. In DNA form, the CDR3 reads TGTGCCAGCAGTCCATCTAGCGCCCAGTACTTC. The chain recombines TRBV12-3 or TRBV12-4 with TRBJ2-5; weak D call: TRBD2 (6 bases). V gave up 5 bases and J gave up 9 bases, with 10 bases separating them. The length of the CDR3 is 11 residues.

This clonotype was detected only a few times. V usage is TRBV24-1 and J usage is TRBJ2-5, with D unresolved. The V end lost 5 bases, the J end lost 0 bases, and 9 bases lay between the germline ends. This CDR3 has 14 amino acids. CDR1 and CDR2 from the germline V gene are KGHDR and SFDVKD. CDR3 region: CATSATDYQETQYF. CDR3 DNA: TGTGCCACCAGTGCAACCGACTACCAAGAGACCCAGTACTTC.

This clonotype was counted many times. The chain uses TRBV12-3 or TRBV12-4 and TRBJ2-7, with D maybe TRBD1 (6 bases). V lost 7 bases, J lost 0 bases, and 25 bases lay in between. The CDR3 contains 18 residues. The CDR3 sequence: CASKEGVAGSLSSYEQYF. CDR3 bases: TGTGCCAGCAAAGAGGGGGTTGCAGGGTCGCTCAGCTCCTACGAGCAGTACTTC.

V is TRBV29-1 and J is TRBJ1-1; no reliable D call. Per germline, CDR1 SQVTM and CDR2 ANQGSEA. There are 13 residues in the CDR3. V was pared by 7 bases and J by 0 bases, with 12 bases between. The CDR3 DNA reads TGCAGCGCTGCGGTAAAAGTGAACACTGAAGCTTTCTTT. Translated, it gives CSAAVKVNTEAFF.

This clonotype was counted only a few times. V and J are TRBV7-2 and TRBJ1-3; D gene uncertain. The germline V and J ends were trimmed by 5 bases and 2 bases, with 10 bases remaining between them. CDR3 length equals 14 residues. Germline assignment: CDR1 SGHTA and CDR2 FQGNSA. In DNA form, the CDR3 reads TGTGCCAGCAGCCCAACCACTACTGGAAACACCATATATTTT. This codes for CASSPTTTGNTIYF. Using reference TRBV7-2 and TRBJ1-3 for the parts outside the CDR3, the full variable domain is GAGVSQSPSNKVTEKGKDVELRCDPISGHTALYWYRQSLGQGLEFLIYFQGNSAPDKSGLPSDRFSAERTGGSVSTLTIQRTQQEDSAVYLCASSPTTTGNTIYFGEGSWLTVV.

This clonotype occurred a few times. CDR3 in amino acids: CASSQQGRGEAFF. The CDR3 bases are TGCGCCAGCAGCCAACAGGGTAGGGGTGAAGCTTTCTTT. The rearrangement links TRBV4-1 to TRBJ1-1; a possible D gene is TRBD1 (5 bases). The V end was cut by 2 bases, the J end by 7 bases, with 11 bases between. The CDR3 loop spans 13 amino acids. CDR1 MGHRA and CDR2 YSYEKL come from the germline V gene.

Only a few counts were recorded for this clonotype. The V and J genes are TRBV27 and TRBJ2-7; 7 bases fit TRBD1. Germline V lookup: CDR1 MNHEY, CDR2 SMNVEV (reference sequence). Trimming at V came to 5 bases and at J to 2 bases, leaving 6 bases not matched to a gene. The CDR3 is 14 amino acids. CDR3 sequence (DNA): TGTGCCAGCAGTGTTACCGGGACAGCCTACGAGCAGTACTTC. Its protein is CASSVTGTAYEQYF.

This clonotype showed up many times. The V call is TRBV6-6, the J call TRBJ1-1; D unclear. This CDR3 has 13 residues. Trimming took off 5 bases at V and 6 bases at J, with 13 bases between the two ends. Germline V gene sequence: CDR1 MNHNY, CDR2 SVGAGI (reference sequence). The CDR3 loop reads CASSHNSLAEAFF. CDR3 nucleotide sequence: TGTGCCAGCAGTCATAACAGTCTGGCTGAAGCTTTCTTT.

The V gene is TRBV7-3, the J gene TRBJ2-1, with a tentative D call TRBD1 (6 bases). Germline V CDR1 and CDR2: SGHTA, FQGTGA. This CDR3 is 13 amino acids long. The V end lost 5 bases, the J end lost 8 bases, and 13 bases lay between the germline ends. This chain's CDR3 is CASSPGAWDEQFF. The CDR3 DNA sequence: TGTGCCAGCAGCCCAGGGGCTTGGGATGAGCAGTTCTTC.

This clonotype was seen only a few times. J is TRBJ1-1 and V is TRBV20-1, with TRBD1 matching over 9 bases. Germline trimming cut 2 bases from V and 1 base from J; bases unmatched to any gene: 2. The germline V gene has CDR1 DFQATT and CDR2 SNEGSKA (reference sequence). This CDR3 has 14 amino acids. CDR3 coding DNA: TGCAGTGCTAGATCGGGACAGGGGAACACTGAAGCTTTCTTT. It translates to CSARSGQGNTEAFF.

This clonotype was counted ten times or more. V and J are TRBV11-2 and TRBJ2-3; TRBD1 or TRBD2 may be the D gene (5 bases each). Germline CDR1 and CDR2: SGHAT and FQNNGV. The V end lost 6 bases, the J end lost 2 bases, and 15 bases lay between the germline ends. CDR3 length: 15 residues. The CDR3 reads CASSPGTAYTDTQYF. CDR3 nucleotides: TGTGCCAGCAGTCCCGGGACGGCGTACACAGATACGCAGTATTTT.

The gene calls are TRBV5-5 and TRBJ2-7; no definite D call. The V gene's germline CDR1 is SGHKS and CDR2 YYEKEE (reference sequence). The CDR3 length is 14 residues. V was trimmed by 0 bases and J by 2 bases, leaving 9 bases between them. The CDR3 spells CASSLDASAYEQYF. The CDR3 DNA sequence: TGTGCCAGCAGCTTGGATGCGTCAGCCTACGAGCAGTACTTC.

This clonotype was counted a few times. The chain carries TRBV11-1 and TRBJ2-4; D uncertain. V was cut by 0 bases and J by 7 bases, with 7 bases left in between. The CDR3 is made up of 13 amino acids. Germline CDR1 is SGHAT and CDR2 is FQDESV (reference sequence). CDR3 amino acids: CASSLAGTNIQYF. CDR3 nucleotide sequence: TGTGCCAGCAGCTTAGCGGGAACCAACATTCAGTACTTC. Filled out from reference TRBV11-1 and TRBJ2-4, the complete variable domain reads EAEVAQSPRYKITEKSQAVAFWCDPISGHATLYWYRQILGQGPELLVQFQDESVVDDSQLPKDRFSAERLKGVDSTLKIQPAELGDSAMYLCASSLAGTNIQYFGAGTRLSVL.

This clonotype has a handful of counts. The genes are TRBV24-1 and TRBJ2-7; no clear D gene. Trimming pared 9 bases from V and 7 bases from J, leaving 18 bases between. CDR3 length: 13 residues. Germline-derived CDR1 and CDR2 are KGHDR and SFDVKD. In DNA, the CDR3 is TGTGCCACCGGGTTCACCAACTTCTGGGAGCAGTACTTC. This translates into CATGFTNFWEQYF.

The sample holds a few counts of this clonotype. This chain uses TRBV6-2 or TRBV6-3 with TRBJ2-1, with TRBD2 identical over 9 bases. CDR1 and CDR2 (germline): MNHEY, SVGEGT. The CDR3 has 16 residues. The V and J ends lost 2 bases and 4 bases, in that order; junction bases with no gene match: 6. The CDR3: CASSYATSGLYNEQFF. For the CDR3, the DNA is TGTGCCAGCAGTTACGCAACTAGCGGGTTATACAATGAGCAGTTCTTC.

J is TRBJ1-1 and V is TRBV29-1; D call uncertain. Germline CDR1 SQVTM, CDR2 ANQGSEA. V lost 7 bases, J lost 3 bases, and 15 bases lay in between. The CDR3 spans 13 residues. The CDR3: CSAARSADTEAFF. In DNA, the CDR3 is TGCAGCGCCGCGCGGTCTGCTGACACTGAAGCTTTCTTT.

The chain is built from TRBV24-1 and TRBJ2-5; D might be TRBD1 (5 bases). The CDR3 totals 14 residues. CDR1 is KGHDR, CDR2 SFDVKD, per germline. V was cut by 4 bases and J by 4 bases, with 12 bases left in between. For the CDR3, the DNA is TGTGCCACCAGTGACTCAGGGCTGGTAGAGACCCAGTACTTC. This encodes CATSDSGLVETQYF.

Many counts were recorded for this clonotype. The J gene is TRBJ2-7, the V gene TRBV20-1; 10 bases are shared with TRBD2. V gave up 5 bases and J gave up 1 base; unmatched junction bases: 5. The CDR3 totals 14 residues. CDR1 is DFQATT and CDR2 is SNEGSKA in the germline V gene (reference sequence). In nucleotides, the CDR3 is TGCAGTGCTGTGGGACTAGCGCTTTCCTACGAGCAGTACTTC. Its translation is CSAVGLALSYEQYF.

This clonotype showed up just a few times. The chain carries TRBV10-3 and TRBJ2-6; weak D call: TRBD2 (7 bases). Germline values: CDR1 ENHRY, CDR2 SYGVKD. Trimming stripped 9 bases from V and 1 base from J, with 13 bases between. The CDR3 covers 15 residues. CDR3 region: CAIGGGASGANVLTF. The CDR3 DNA sequence: TGTGCCATTGGGGGGGGGGCTTCTGGGGCCAACGTCCTGACTTTC.